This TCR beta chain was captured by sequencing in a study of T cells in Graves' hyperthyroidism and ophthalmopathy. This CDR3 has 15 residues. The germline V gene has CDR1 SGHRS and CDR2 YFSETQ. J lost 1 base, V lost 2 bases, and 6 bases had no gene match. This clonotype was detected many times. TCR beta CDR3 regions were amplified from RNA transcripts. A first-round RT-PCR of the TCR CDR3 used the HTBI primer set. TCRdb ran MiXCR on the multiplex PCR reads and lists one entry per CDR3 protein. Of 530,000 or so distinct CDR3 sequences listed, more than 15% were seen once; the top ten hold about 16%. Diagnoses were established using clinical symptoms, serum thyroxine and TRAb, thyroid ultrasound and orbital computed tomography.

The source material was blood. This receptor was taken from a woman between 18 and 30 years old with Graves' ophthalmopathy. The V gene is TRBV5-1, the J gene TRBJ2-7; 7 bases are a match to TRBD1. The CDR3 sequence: CASSFETGSSYEQYF. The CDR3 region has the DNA TGCGCCAGCAGCTTCGAGACAGGGAGTTCCTACGAGCAGTACTTC.